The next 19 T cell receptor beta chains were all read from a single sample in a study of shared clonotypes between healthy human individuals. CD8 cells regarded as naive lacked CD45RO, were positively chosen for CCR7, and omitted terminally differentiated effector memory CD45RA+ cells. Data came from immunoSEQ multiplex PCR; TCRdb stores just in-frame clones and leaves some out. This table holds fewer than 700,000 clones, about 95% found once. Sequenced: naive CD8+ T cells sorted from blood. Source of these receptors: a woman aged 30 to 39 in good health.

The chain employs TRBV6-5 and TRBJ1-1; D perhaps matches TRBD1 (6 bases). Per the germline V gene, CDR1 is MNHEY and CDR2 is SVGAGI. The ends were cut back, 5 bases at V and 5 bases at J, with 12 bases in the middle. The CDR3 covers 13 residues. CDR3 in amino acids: CASSASQGTEAFF. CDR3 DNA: TGTGCCAGCAGTGCCTCTCAGGGGACTGAAGCTTTCTTT.

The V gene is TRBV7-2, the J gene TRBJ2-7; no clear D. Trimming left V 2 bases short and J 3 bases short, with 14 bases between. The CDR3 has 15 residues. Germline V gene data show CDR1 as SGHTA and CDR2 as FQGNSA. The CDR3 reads CASSLNPLFSYEQYF. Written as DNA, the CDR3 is TGTGCCAGCAGCTTAAATCCTCTCTTCAGCTACGAGCAGTACTTC. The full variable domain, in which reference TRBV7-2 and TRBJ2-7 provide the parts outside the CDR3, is GAGVSQSPSNKVTEKGKDVELRCDPISGHTALYWYRQSLGQGLEFLIYFQGNSAPDKSGLPSDRFSAERTGGSVSTLTIQRTQQEDSAVYLCASSLNPLFSYEQYFGPGTRLTVT.

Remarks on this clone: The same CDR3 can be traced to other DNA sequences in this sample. CDR3: CASRGGSYGYTF. Here the CDR3 DNA reads TGTGCCAGCCGGGGCGGGTCCTATGGCTACACCTTC. This chain joins TRBV27 and TRBJ1-2; D is possibly TRBD1 (5 bases). The CDR3 sequence is 12 residues long. Looked up from germline, CDR1 is MNHEY and CDR2 is SMNVEV (reference sequence). The ends were cut back, 8 bases at V and 4 bases at J, with 11 bases in the middle.

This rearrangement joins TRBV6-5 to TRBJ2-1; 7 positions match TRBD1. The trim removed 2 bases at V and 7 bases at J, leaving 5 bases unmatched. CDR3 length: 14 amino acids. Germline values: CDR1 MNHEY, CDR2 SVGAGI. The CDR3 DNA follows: TGTGCCAGCAGTTACGGGACAGTTCTTAATGAGCAGTTCTTC. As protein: CASSYGTVLNEQFF.

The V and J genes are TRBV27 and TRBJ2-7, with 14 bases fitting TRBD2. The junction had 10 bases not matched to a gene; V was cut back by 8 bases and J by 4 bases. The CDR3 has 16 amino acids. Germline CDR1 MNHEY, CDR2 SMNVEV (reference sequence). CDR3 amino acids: CASRAGTSGSSYEQYF. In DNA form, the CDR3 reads TGTGCCAGCCGAGCTGGGACTAGCGGGAGTTCTTACGAGCAGTACTTC.

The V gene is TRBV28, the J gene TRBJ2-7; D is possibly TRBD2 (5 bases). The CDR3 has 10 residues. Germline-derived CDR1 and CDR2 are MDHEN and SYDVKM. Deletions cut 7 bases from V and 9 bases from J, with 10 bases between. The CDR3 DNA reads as TGTGCCAGCAAAGGAGGTGTGCAGTACTTC. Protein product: CASKGGVQYF.

CDR3 DNA sequence: TGTGCCAGCAGTCACCGGGACAGAGTTTCCTACGAGCAGTACTTC. Translating it yields CASSHRDRVSYEQYF. This chain links TRBV28 with TRBJ2-7; 7 positions agree with TRBD1. This CDR3 is built from 15 residues. The J segment lost 1 base and the V segment lost 5 bases, leaving 8 bases of the junction unmatched. Germline V gene lookup returns CDR1 MDHEN and CDR2 SYDVKM.

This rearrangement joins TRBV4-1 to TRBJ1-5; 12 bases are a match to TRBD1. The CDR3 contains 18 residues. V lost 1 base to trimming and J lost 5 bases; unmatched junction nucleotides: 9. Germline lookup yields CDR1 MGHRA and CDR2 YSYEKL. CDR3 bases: TGCGCCAGCAGCCAAGGACCATGGGGACAGGGGGCGGATCAGCCCCAGCATTTT. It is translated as CASSQGPWGQGADQPQHF.

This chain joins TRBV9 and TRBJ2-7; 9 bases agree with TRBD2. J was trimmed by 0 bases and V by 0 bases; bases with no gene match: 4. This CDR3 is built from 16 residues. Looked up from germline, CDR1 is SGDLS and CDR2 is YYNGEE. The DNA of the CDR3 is TGTGCCAGCAGCGTAGGAATAGCGGGAGCCTCCTACGAGCAGTACTTC. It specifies CASSVGIAGASYEQYF.

This CDR3 reads CASSPGLEAPGEQYF. The CDR3 nucleotides read TGTGCCAGCAGCCCCGGATTAGAGGCACCTGGTGAGCAGTACTTC. This sequence joins TRBV27 and TRBJ2-5; D is uncertain. Trimming took 6 bases from V and 11 from J, leaving 25 bases between them. The germline V gene encodes CDR1 MNHEY and CDR2 SMNVEV (reference sequence). CDR3 length: 15 amino acids.

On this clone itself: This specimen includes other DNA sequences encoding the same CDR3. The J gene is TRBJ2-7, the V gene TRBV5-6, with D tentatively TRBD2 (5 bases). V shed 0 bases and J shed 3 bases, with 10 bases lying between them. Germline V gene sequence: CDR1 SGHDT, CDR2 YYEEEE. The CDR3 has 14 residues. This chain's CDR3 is CASSLGGSIYEQYF. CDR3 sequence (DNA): TGTGCCAGCAGCTTGGGAGGGTCAATCTACGAGCAGTACTTC.

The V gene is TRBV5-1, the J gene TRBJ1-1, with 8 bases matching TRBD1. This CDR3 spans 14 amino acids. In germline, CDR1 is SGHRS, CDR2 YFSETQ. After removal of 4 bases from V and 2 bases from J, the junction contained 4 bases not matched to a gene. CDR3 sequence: CASSQGQDNTEAFF. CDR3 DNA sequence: TGCGCCAGCAGCCAGGGACAGGATAACACTGAAGCTTTCTTT.

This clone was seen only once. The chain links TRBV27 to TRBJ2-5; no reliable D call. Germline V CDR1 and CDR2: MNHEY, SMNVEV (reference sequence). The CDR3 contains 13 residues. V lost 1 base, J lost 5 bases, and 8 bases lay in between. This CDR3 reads CASSLYLGETQYF. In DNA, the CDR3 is TGTGCCAGCAGTTTATATTTAGGGGAGACCCAGTACTTC.

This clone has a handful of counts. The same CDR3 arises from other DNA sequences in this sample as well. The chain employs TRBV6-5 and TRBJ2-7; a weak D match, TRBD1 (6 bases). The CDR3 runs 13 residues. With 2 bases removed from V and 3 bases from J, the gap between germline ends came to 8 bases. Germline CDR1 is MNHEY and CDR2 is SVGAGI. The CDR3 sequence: CASSYGGSYEQYF. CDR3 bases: TGTGCCAGCAGTTACGGGGGCAGCTACGAGCAGTACTTC.

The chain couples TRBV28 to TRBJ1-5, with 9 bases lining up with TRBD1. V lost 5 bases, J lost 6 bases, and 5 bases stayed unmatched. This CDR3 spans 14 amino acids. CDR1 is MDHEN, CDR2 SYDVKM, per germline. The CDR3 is CASSPGTGTQPQHF. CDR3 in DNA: TGTGCCAGCAGTCCCGGGACAGGGACTCAGCCCCAGCATTTT.

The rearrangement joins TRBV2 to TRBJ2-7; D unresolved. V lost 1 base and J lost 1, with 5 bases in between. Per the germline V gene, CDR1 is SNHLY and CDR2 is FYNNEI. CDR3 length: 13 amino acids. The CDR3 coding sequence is TGTGCCAGCAGTGAAGATTCTTCCTACGAGCAGTACTTC. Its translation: CASSEDSSYEQYF.

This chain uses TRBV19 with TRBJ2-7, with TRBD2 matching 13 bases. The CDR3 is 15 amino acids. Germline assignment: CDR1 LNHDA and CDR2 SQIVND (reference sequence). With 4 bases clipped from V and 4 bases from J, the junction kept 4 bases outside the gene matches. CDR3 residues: CASSTWTSGRYEQYF. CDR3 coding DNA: TGTGCCAGTAGTACTTGGACTAGCGGGAGATACGAGCAGTACTTC. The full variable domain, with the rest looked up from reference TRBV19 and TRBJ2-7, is DGGITQSPKYLFRKEGQNVTLSCEQNLNHDAMYWYRQDPGQGLRLIYYSQIVNDFQKGDIAEGYSVSREKKESFPLTVTSAQKNPTAFYLCASSTWTSGRYEQYFGPGTRLTVT.

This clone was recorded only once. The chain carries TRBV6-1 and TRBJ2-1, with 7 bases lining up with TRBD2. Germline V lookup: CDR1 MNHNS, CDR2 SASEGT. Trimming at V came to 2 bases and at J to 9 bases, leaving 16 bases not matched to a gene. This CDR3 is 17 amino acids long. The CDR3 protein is CASSETPMSGRAGEQFF. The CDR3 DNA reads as TGTGCCAGCAGTGAAACCCCGATGAGTGGGAGGGCCGGTGAGCAGTTCTTC.

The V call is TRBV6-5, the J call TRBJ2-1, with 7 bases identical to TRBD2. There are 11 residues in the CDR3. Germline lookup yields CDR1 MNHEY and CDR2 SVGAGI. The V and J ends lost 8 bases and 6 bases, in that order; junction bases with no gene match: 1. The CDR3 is CASWEGNEQFF. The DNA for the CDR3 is TGTGCCAGCTGGGAGGGCAATGAGCAGTTCTTC.